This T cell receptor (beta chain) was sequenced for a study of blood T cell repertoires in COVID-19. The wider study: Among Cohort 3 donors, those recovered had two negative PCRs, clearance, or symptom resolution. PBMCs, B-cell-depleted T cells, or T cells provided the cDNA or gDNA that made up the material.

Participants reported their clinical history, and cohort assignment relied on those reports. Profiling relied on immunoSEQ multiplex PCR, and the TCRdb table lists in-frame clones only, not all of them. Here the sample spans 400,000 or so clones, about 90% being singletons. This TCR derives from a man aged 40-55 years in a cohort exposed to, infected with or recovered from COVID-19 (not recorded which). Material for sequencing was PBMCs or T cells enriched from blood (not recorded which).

CDR3 DNA: TGCAGCGTTGATGGTCGGTGGGGAGCGGGAGGTCTCAATGAGCAGTTCTTC. The encoded protein is CSVDGRWGAGGLNEQFF. The chain recombines TRBV29-1 with TRBJ2-1, with 9 nucleotides matching TRBD2. Trimming took 3 bases from V and 6 from J; bases not matched to a gene: 15. This CDR3 region has 17 residues. Germline CDR1 is SQVTM and CDR2 is ANQGSEA.